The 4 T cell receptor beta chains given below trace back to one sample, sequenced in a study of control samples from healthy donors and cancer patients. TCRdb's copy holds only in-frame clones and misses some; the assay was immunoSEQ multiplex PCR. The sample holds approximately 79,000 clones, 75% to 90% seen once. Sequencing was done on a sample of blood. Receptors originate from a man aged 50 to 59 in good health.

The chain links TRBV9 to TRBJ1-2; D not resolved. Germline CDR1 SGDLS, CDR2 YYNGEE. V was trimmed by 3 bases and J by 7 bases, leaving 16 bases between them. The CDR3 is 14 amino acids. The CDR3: CASSANSVSFGYTF. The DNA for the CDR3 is TGTGCCAGCAGCGCAAACAGCGTCTCCTTTGGCTACACCTTC.

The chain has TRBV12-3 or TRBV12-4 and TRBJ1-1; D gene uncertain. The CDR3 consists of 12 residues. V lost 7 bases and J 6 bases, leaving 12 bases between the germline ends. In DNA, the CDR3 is TGTGCCAGCACTACTCTCGCCGCTGAAGCTTTCTTT. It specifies CASTTLAAEAFF.

The DNA of the CDR3 is TGTGCCAGCAGGAGACAGGGGGCGCGGAGGGGACTGTTTTTT. Its protein is CASRRQGARRGLFF. The rearrangement joins TRBV6-5 to TRBJ1-4, with 10 bases matching TRBD1. Germline V gene lookup returns CDR1 MNHEY and CDR2 SVGAGI. The J segment lost 13 bases and the V segment lost 6 bases, leaving 11 bases of the junction unmatched. The CDR3 runs to 14 residues.

The DNA of the CDR3 is TGTGCCAGCAGTGACTCTGAGGGCGGGGCCAAAAACATTCAGTACTTC. It encodes CASSDSEGGAKNIQYF. The chain recombines TRBV6-4 with TRBJ2-4; D might be TRBD2 (5 bases). V lost 0 bases to trimming and J lost 1 base, with 10 bases between them. This CDR3 has 16 residues. Germline CDR1 MRHNA, CDR2 SNTAGT.